This passage covers 7 T cell receptor beta chains from one sample sequenced in a study of T cell responses to AZD1222 COVID-19 vaccine. Libraries were prepared by immunoSEQ multiplex PCR; TCRdb keeps only in-frame clonotypes and omits some of them. The sample gives some 94,000 clones, approximately 89% of which show up once; about 5.7% is in the top ten. The starting material was peripheral blood, obtained 28 days after the second AZD1222 dose. The receptors stem from an adult who received the AZD1222 COVID-19 vaccine.

This chain connects TRBV25-1 to TRBJ2-2; D is perhaps TRBD2 (5 bases). The germline gives CDR1 MGHDK, CDR2 SYGVNS. This CDR3 spans 13 amino acids. Trimming shortened V by 6 bases and J by 3 bases, and 8 bases separated the two germline ends. The CDR3, as DNA: TGTGCCAGCAGGGGGAGAGACACCGGGGAGCTGTTTTTT. It encodes CASRGRDTGELFF.

This chain connects TRBV12-3 or TRBV12-4 to TRBJ2-2; D call uncertain. The CDR3 extends over 12 amino acids. V lost 4 bases and J lost 7, with 7 bases in between. CDR3 sequence reads: CASSSGIGELFF. The CDR3 coding sequence is TGTGCCAGCAGTTCGGGTATCGGGGAGCTGTTTTTT.

The chain uses TRBV27 and TRBJ2-2; 8 nucleotides agree with TRBD2. Germline V CDR1 and CDR2: MNHEY, SMNVEV (reference sequence). With 8 bases clipped from V and 0 bases from J, the junction kept 11 bases outside the gene matches. This CDR3 spans 17 amino acids. The CDR3 region is CASAKGLASANTGELFF. CDR3 nucleotides: TGTGCCAGCGCAAAAGGACTAGCCAGCGCGAACACCGGGGAGCTGTTTTTT.

The CDR3 region is CASSWTNMNTEAFF. The CDR3 DNA reads TGTGCCAGCAGCTGGACAAACATGAACACTGAAGCTTTCTTT. The chain combines TRBV28 with TRBJ1-1; D is possibly TRBD1 (5 bases). This CDR3 spans 14 amino acids. V dropped 6 bases and J dropped 0 bases, with 11 bases sitting between them. Germline V CDR1 and CDR2: MDHEN, SYDVKM.

This clone has just one count. This chain uses TRBV6-1 with TRBJ2-7; tentative D call: TRBD2 (7 bases). In germline, CDR1 is MNHNS, CDR2 SASEGT. The CDR3 sequence is 15 residues long. The V and J ends lost 4 bases and 4 bases respectively, with 17 bases between them. Here the CDR3 DNA reads TGTGCCAGCAGTGTTGAGGGGGGGGGTGTTTACGAGCAGTACGTC. It codes for CASSVEGGGVYEQYV.

The V gene is TRBV6-2 or TRBV6-3, the J gene TRBJ2-7, with 7 bases matching TRBD2. The V gene's germline CDR1 is MNHEY and CDR2 SVGEGT. The CDR3 spans 17 residues. Germline trimming cut 2 bases from V and 1 base from J; bases unmatched to any gene: 11. The CDR3 DNA reads as TGTGCCAGCAGTTACACGCAAGGGACTACAATTTCCTACGAGCAGTACTTC. It encodes CASSYTQGTTISYEQYF.

The V gene is TRBV19, the J gene TRBJ1-4; the match to TRBD1 covers 8 bases. With 5 bases clipped from V and 4 bases from J, the junction kept 9 bases outside the gene matches. CDR1 is LNHDA, CDR2 SQIVND, per germline (reference sequence). This CDR3 region has 16 residues. The CDR3 loop is CASSPDREGDNEKLFF. For the CDR3, the DNA is TGTGCCAGTAGTCCGGACAGGGAGGGTGATAATGAAAAACTGTTTTTT.